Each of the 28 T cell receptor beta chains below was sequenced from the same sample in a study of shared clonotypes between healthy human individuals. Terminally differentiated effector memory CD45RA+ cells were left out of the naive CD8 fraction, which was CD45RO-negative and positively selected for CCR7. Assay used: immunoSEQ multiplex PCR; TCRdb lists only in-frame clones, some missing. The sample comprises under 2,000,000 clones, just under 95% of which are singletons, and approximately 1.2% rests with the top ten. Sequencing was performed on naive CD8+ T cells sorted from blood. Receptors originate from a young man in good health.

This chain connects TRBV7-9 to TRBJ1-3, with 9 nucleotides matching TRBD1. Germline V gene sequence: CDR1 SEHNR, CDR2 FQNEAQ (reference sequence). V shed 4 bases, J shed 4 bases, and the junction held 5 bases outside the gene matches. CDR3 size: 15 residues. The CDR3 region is CASSSWTGEGNTIYF. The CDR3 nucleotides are TGTGCCAGCAGCTCCTGGACAGGGGAAGGAAACACCATATATTTT.

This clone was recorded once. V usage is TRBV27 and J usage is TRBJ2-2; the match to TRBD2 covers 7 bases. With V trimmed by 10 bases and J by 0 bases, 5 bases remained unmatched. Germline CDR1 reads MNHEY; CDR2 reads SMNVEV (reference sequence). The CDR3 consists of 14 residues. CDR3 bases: TGTGCCACCGCGGGAGCGACGAACACCGGGGAGCTGTTTTTT. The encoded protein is CATAGATNTGELFF.

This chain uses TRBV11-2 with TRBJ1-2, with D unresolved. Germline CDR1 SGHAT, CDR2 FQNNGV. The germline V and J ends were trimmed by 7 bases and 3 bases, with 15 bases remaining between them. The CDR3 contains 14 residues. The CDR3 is CASKPGTEDYGYTF. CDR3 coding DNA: TGTGCCAGCAAGCCGGGAACGGAAGACTATGGCTACACCTTC.

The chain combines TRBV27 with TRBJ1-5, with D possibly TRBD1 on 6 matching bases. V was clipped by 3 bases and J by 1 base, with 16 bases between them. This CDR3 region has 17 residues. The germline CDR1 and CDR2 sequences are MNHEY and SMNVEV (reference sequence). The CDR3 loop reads CASSFVRGGASNQPQHF. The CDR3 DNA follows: TGTGCCAGCAGTTTTGTTCGCGGGGGGGCCAGCAATCAGCCCCAGCATTTT.

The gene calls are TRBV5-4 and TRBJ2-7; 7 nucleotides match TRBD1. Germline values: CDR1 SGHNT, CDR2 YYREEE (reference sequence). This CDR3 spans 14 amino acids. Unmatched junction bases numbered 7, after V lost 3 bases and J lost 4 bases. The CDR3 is CASSYGQEPYEQYF. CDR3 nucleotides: TGTGCCAGCAGCTACGGACAGGAACCATACGAGCAGTACTTC.

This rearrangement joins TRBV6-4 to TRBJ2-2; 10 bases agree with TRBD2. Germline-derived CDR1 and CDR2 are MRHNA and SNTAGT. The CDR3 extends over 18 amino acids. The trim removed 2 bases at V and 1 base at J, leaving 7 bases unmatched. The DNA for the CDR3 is TGTGCCAGCAGTGACGGGGGGTTAGCGGGAGGGAACACCGGGGAGCTGTTTTTT. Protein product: CASSDGGLAGGNTGELFF.

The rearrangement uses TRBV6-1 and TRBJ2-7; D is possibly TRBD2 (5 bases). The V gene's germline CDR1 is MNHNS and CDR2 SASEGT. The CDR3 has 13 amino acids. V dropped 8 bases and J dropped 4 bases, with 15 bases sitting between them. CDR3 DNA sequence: TGTGCCAGCCGGACTGGTGGGTTATACGAGCAGTACTTC. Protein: CASRTGGLYEQYF.

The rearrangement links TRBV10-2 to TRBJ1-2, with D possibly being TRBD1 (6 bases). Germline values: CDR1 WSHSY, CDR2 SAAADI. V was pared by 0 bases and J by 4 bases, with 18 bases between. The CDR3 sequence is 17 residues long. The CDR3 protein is CASSESGLGAGAYGYTF. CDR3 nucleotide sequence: TGCGCCAGCAGTGAGTCCGGATTGGGGGCCGGGGCCTATGGCTACACCTTC.

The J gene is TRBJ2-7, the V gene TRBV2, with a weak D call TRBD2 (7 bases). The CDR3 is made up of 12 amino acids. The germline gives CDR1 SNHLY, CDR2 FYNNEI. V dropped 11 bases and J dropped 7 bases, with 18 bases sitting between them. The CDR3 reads CAGGASGVEQYF. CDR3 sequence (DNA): TGTGCCGGGGGGGCTAGCGGCGTGGAGCAGTACTTC.

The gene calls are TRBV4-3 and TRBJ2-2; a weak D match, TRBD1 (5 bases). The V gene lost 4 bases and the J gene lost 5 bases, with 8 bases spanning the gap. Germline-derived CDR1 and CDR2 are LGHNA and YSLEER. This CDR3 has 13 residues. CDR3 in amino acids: CASSPTETGELFF. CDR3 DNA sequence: TGCGCCAGCAGCCCGACAGAGACCGGGGAGCTGTTTTTT.

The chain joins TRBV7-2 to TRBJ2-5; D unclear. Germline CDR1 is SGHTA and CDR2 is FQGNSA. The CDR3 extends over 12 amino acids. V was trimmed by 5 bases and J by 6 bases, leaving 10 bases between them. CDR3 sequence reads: CASSVPDKTQYF. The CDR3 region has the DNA TGTGCCAGCAGCGTGCCCGATAAGACCCAGTACTTC.

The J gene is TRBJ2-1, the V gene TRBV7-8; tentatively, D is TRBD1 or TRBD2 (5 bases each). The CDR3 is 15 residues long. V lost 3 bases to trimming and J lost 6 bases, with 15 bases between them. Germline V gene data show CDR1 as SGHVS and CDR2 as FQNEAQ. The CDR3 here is CASSFSGLGANEQFF. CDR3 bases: TGTGCCAGCAGCTTCTCGGGGCTGGGCGCCAATGAGCAGTTCTTC.

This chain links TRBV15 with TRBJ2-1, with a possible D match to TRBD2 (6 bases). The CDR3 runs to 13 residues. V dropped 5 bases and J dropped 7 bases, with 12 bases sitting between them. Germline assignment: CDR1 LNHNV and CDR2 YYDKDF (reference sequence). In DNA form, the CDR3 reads TGTGCCACCAGCCCGGGACTCTATAATGAGCAGTTCTTC. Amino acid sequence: CATSPGLYNEQFF.

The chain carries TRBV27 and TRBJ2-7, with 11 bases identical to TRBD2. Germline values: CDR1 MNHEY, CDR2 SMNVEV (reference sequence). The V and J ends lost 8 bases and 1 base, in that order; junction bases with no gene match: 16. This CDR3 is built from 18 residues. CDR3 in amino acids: CASSSVGGTSGLSYEQYF. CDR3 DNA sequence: TGTGCCAGCTCCTCAGTCGGCGGGACTAGCGGACTTTCCTACGAGCAGTACTTC.

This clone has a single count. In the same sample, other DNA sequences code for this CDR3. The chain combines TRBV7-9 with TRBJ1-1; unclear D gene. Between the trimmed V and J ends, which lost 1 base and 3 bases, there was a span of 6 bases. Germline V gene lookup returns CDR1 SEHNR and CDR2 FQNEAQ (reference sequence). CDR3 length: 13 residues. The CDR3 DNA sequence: TGTGCCAGCAGCTTAGGGCTCGACACTGAAGCTTTCTTT. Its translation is CASSLGLDTEAFF.

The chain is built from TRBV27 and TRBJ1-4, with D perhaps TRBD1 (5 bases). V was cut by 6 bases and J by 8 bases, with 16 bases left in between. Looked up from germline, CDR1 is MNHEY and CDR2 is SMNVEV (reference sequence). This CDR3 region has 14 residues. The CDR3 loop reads CASSHRDGREKLFF. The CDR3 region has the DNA TGTGCCAGCAGCCACCGGGACGGTAGAGAAAAACTGTTTTTT.

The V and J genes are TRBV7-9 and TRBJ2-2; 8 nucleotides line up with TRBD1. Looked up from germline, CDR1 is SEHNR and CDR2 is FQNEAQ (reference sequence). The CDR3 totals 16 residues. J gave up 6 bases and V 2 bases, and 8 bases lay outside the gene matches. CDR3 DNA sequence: TGTGCCAGCAGCTTAATAGGGACAGGCCCAGCCGGGGAGCTGTTTTTT. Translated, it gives CASSLIGTGPAGELFF.

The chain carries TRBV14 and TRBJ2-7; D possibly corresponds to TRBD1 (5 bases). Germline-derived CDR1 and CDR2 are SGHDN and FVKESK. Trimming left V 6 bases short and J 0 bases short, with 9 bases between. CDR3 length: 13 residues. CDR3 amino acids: CASRGPSSYEQYF. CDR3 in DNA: TGTGCCAGCAGGGGGCCCAGCTCCTACGAGCAGTACTTC.

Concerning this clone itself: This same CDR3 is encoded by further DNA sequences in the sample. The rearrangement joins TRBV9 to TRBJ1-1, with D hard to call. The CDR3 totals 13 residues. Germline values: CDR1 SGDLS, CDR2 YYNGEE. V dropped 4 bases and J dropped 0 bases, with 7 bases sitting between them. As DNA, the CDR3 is TGTGCCAGCAGCCCTATTTTGAACACTGAAGCTTTCTTT. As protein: CASSPILNTEAFF. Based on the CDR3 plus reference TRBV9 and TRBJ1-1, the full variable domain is DSGVTQTPKHLITATGQRVTLRCSPRSGDLSVYWYQQSLDQGLQFLIQYYNGEERAKGNILERFSAQQFPDLHSELNLSSLELGDSALYFCASSPILNTEAFFGQGTRLTVV.

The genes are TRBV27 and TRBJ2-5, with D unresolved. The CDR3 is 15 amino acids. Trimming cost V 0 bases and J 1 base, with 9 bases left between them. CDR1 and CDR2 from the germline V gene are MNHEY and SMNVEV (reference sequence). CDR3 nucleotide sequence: TGTGCCAGCAGTTTATCCCCGGCAGCCCAAGAGACCCAGTACTTC. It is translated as CASSLSPAAQETQYF.

CDR3: CAISESETSSYEQYF. The CDR3, as DNA: TGTGCCATCAGTGAGTCAGAGACTAGCTCCTACGAGCAGTACTTC. The chain joins TRBV10-3 to TRBJ2-7; D might be TRBD2 (6 bases). CDR3 length equals 15 residues. The V and J ends lost 0 bases and 0 bases respectively, with 9 bases between them. Per the germline V gene, CDR1 is ENHRY and CDR2 is SYGVKD.

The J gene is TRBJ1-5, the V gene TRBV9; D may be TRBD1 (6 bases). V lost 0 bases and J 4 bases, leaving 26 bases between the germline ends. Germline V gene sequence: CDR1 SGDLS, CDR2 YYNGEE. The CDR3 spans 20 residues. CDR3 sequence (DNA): TGTGCCAGCAGCGTAGTAGTAGGGGGACAACACCAAATAGGGAATCAGCCCCAGCATTTT. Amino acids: CASSVVVGGQHQIGNQPQHF. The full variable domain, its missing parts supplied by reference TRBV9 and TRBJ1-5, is DSGVTQTPKHLITATGQRVTLRCSPRSGDLSVYWYQQSLDQGLQFLIQYYNGEERAKGNILERFSAQQFPDLHSELNLSSLELGDSALYFCASSVVVGGQHQIGNQPQHFGDGTRLSIL.

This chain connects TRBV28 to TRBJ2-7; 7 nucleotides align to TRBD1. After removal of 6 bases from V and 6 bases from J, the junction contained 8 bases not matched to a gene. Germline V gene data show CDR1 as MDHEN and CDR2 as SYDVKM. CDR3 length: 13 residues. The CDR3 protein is CASRWTGLGEQYF. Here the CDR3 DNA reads TGTGCCAGCAGGTGGACAGGACTTGGCGAGCAGTACTTC.

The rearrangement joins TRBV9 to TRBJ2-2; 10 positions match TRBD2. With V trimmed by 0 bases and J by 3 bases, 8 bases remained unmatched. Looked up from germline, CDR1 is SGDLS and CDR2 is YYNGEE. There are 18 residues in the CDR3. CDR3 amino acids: CASSVVASGGAYTGELFF. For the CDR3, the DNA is TGTGCCAGCAGCGTAGTCGCCAGCGGGGGGGCATACACCGGGGAGCTGTTTTTT.

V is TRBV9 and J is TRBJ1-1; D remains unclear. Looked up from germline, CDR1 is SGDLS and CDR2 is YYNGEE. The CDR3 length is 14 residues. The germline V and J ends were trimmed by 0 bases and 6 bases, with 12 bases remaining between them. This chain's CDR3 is CASSVVGGSSEAFF. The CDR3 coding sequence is TGTGCCAGCAGCGTAGTGGGTGGATCGTCTGAAGCTTTCTTT.

CDR3 DNA sequence: TGCGCCAGCAGCCAAGATCCCCAGGGGTCCGACTCTGGGGCCAACGTCCTGACTTTC. Amino acids: CASSQDPQGSDSGANVLTF. The V and J genes are TRBV4-3 and TRBJ2-6; TRBD1 is a possible D gene (6 bases). The germline V gene has CDR1 LGHNA and CDR2 YSLEER. The CDR3 length is 19 residues. The germline V and J ends were trimmed by 0 bases and 0 bases, with 15 bases remaining between them.

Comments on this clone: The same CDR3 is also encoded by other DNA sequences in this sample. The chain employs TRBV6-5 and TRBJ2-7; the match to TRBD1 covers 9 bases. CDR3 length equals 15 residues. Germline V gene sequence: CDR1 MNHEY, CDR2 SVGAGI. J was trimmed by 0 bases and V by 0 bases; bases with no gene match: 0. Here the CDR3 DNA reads TGTGCCAGCAGTTACTCGGACAGGGGCTCCTACGAGCAGTACTTC. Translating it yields CASSYSDRGSYEQYF.

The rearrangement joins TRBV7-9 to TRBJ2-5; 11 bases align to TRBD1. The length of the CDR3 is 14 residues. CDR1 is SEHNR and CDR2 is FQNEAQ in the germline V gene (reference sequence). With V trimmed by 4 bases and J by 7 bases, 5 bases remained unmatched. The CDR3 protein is CASSSGQGVGTQYF. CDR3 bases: TGTGCCAGCAGCTCGGGACAGGGGGTCGGGACCCAGTACTTC.